These 14 T cell receptor beta chains were all obtained from the same sample, sequenced in a study of T cell repertoires and HLA-DP antigens. The repertoire was sequenced with immunoSEQ multiplex PCR; TCRdb's copy has only in-frame clones and lacks some. The sample shows approximately 110,000 clones, nearly 95% of them seen only once. These receptors lack a known antigen. The sample was CD4+ T cells from PBMCs. The receptor source for this set is a young woman in good health and CMV-seronegative.

This clone was recorded only once. The V and J genes are TRBV4-2 and TRBJ2-5; 7 positions match TRBD2. Germline V gene sequence: CDR1 LGHNA, CDR2 YNFKEQ. The trim removed 0 bases at V and 5 bases at J, leaving 6 bases unmatched. The CDR3 extends over 15 amino acids. Here the CDR3 reads CASSQEWGGGETQYF. The CDR3 region has the DNA TGTGCCAGCAGCCAAGAGTGGGGGGGAGGGGAGACCCAGTACTTC.

This chain joins TRBV7-6 and TRBJ2-7; D might be TRBD1 or TRBD2, each matching 5 bases. Looked up from germline, CDR1 is SGHVS and CDR2 is FNYEAQ. This CDR3 comprises 13 residues. V was clipped by 4 bases and J by 0 bases, with 7 bases between them. The CDR3 region is CASSWGSSYEQYV. CDR3 sequence (DNA): TGTGCCAGCAGCTGGGGGAGCTCCTACGAGCAGTACGTC.

This clone is a singleton in its sample. The V call is TRBV7-9, the J call TRBJ1-3; TRBD1 is a possible D gene (5 bases). Trimming took off 6 bases at V and 0 bases at J, with 12 bases between the two ends. CDR3 length: 15 amino acids. Germline V lookup: CDR1 SEHNR, CDR2 FQNEAQ (reference sequence). The CDR3 loop is CASSWDGSSGNTIYF. In DNA form, the CDR3 reads TGTGCCAGCAGTTGGGACGGAAGCTCTGGAAACACCATATATTTT.

The chain carries TRBV10-3 and TRBJ1-5, with no clear D. This CDR3 comprises 17 residues. Trimming cost V 4 bases and J 2 bases, with 18 bases left between them. The V gene's germline CDR1 is ENHRY and CDR2 SYGVKD. CDR3 bases: TGTGCCATCAGTGGGAGGCCAGAGATGTCGGGCAATCAGCCCCAGCATTTT. The encoded protein is CAISGRPEMSGNQPQHF.

V gene TRBV7-9 combines with J gene TRBJ1-4; perhaps TRBD1 as D (6 bases). V dropped 5 bases and J dropped 4 bases, with 17 bases sitting between them. The CDR3 sequence is 16 residues long. Per germline, CDR1 SEHNR and CDR2 FQNEAQ (reference sequence). CDR3 bases: TGTGCCAGCAGCGCCACAGGACGGGACATTAATGAAAAACTGTTTTTT. Amino acid sequence: CASSATGRDINEKLFF.

This chain links TRBV9 with TRBJ1-3; D gene unclear. V gave up 4 bases and J gave up 0 bases, with 14 bases separating them. The CDR3 consists of 16 residues. CDR1 and CDR2 (germline): SGDLS, YYNGEE. CDR3: CASSFPGSSSGNTIYF. In DNA form, the CDR3 reads TGTGCCAGCAGCTTTCCCGGGTCCAGCTCTGGAAACACCATATATTTT.

The gene calls are TRBV6-1 and TRBJ1-4; 7 nucleotides agree with TRBD1. V lost 0 bases to trimming and J lost 5 bases; unmatched junction nucleotides: 6. The CDR3 is 16 amino acids. Per the germline V gene, CDR1 is MNHNS and CDR2 is SASEGT. The CDR3 sequence: CASSEARGQLNEKLFF. The CDR3 bases are TGTGCCAGCAGTGAAGCCAGGGGACAGCTCAATGAAAAACTGTTTTTT.

The chain links TRBV7-3 to TRBJ2-1, with 14 bases that match TRBD2. Germline assignment: CDR1 SGHTA and CDR2 FQGTGA. The CDR3 has 17 amino acids. After removal of 2 bases from V and 6 bases from J, the junction contained 6 bases not matched to a gene. CDR3 in amino acids: CASSLGTSGSRGNEQFF. CDR3 bases: TGTGCCAGCAGCTTAGGGACTAGCGGGAGTCGTGGCAATGAGCAGTTCTTC.

This rearrangement joins TRBV15 to TRBJ2-7; no clear D gene. The CDR3 runs to 14 residues. V lost 0 bases, J lost 3 bases, and 9 bases lay in between. Germline values: CDR1 LNHNV, CDR2 YYDKDF (reference sequence). The CDR3 here is CATSRELGNYEQYF. DNA for the CDR3: TGTGCCACCAGCAGAGAGTTGGGCAACTACGAGCAGTACTTC.

The rearrangement uses TRBV15 and TRBJ2-6; D is undetermined. The V gene's germline CDR1 is LNHNV and CDR2 YYDKDF (reference sequence). V lost 3 bases and J 0 bases, leaving 15 bases between the germline ends. There are 18 residues in the CDR3. CDR3 sequence: CATSRRQGASSGANVLTF. The CDR3 DNA reads TGTGCCACCAGCAGGAGACAAGGTGCCTCCTCTGGGGCCAACGTCCTGACTTTC.

V gene TRBV28 combines with J gene TRBJ2-2, with 8 nucleotides matching TRBD1. Unmatched junction bases numbered 4, after V lost 4 bases and J lost 6 bases. There are 14 residues in the CDR3. Germline V gene lookup returns CDR1 MDHEN and CDR2 SYDVKM. The chain's CDR3 is CASSWNRGAGELFF. The CDR3 DNA reads as TGTGCCAGCAGTTGGAACAGGGGGGCCGGGGAGCTGTTTTTT.

The chain combines TRBV6-1 with TRBJ2-6; D is possibly TRBD1 (5 bases). Trimming took off 1 base at V and 1 base at J, with 23 bases between the two ends. In germline, CDR1 is MNHNS, CDR2 SASEGT. CDR3 length: 21 amino acids. The CDR3 loop reads CASSEGNGYRPPFSGANVLTF. CDR3 nucleotide sequence: TGTGCCAGCAGTGAAGGAAACGGATACAGGCCCCCTTTTTCTGGGGCCAACGTCCTGACTTTC.

This clone turned up a few times. The chain couples TRBV4-3 to TRBJ2-6; D call uncertain. Looked up from germline, CDR1 is LGHNA and CDR2 is YSLEER. V was pared by 0 bases and J by 0 bases, with 9 bases between. The CDR3 has 17 amino acids. Here the CDR3 DNA reads TGCGCCAGCAGCCAAGATAGAGGCTTCTCTGGGGCCAACGTCCTGACTTTC. This translates into CASSQDRGFSGANVLTF.

This clone was counted a few times. The chain uses TRBV6-1 and TRBJ1-5, with TRBD1 matching 8 bases. This CDR3 spans 12 amino acids. CDR1 and CDR2 from the germline V gene are MNHNS and SASEGT. With 10 bases clipped from V and 9 bases from J, the junction kept 8 bases outside the gene matches. The CDR3 DNA reads as TGTGCCACCAGGACAGGGCGTCTGCCCCAGCATTTT. Amino acids: CATRTGRLPQHF.